This TCR beta chain was documented in a study of identical twins (TCRdb year 2016). Concerning the study at large: To test whether fetal clonotypes persist, this study deep-sequenced TCR alpha and beta repertoires from monozygotic twins, from unrelated adults of various ages, and from cord blood. To rule out contamination, the twin experiments were replicated at different times with different library preparation protocols.

Every donor was a healthy Caucasian. The twin cohort comprised three pairs of female monozygotic twins, all aged roughly 18 to 29 years. Peripheral blood mononuclear cells were the source from which RNA for the TCR libraries was isolated. This clonotype came up a few times. The specificity of this receptor is unknown. Nothing much larger sits one base from this clone, and base qualities are not available. Unmatched junction bases come to 9, with V trimmed by 5 bases and J by 5 bases. As encoded in the germline V gene, CDR1 is MGHDK while CDR2 is SYGVNS. The CDR3 sequence holds 16 residues, the cysteine and phenylalanine included. Only the CDR3 region is kept as DNA, spanning 48 bases read in frame from base 1. Receptors were amplified or captured by 5' RACE. Sequencing used an Illumina HiSeq 2000. Template switching added a universal primer binding site, and the final cDNA carried a unique molecular identifier that allowed TCR cDNA molecules to be counted accurately. Specific primers in the conserved constant-segment region were used to synthesize first-strand cDNA for TCR alpha and beta chains. To control for contamination, each cDNA library was double barcoded with a SMART-Mk sample barcode plus Illumina barcodes. TruSeq adapter sequences and Illumina sample barcodes were added in two successive PCR steps. Sequencing of the TCR alpha and beta cDNA libraries was done on the Illumina HiSeq platform using custom primers. Per the source publication's procedure: MiGEC was used to process raw reads and extract unique molecular identifiers, and MiXCR was used to find CDR3 positions. Recombination models were inferred per individual with the repgenHMM and IGoR tools using an EM algorithm. Shared clonotypes were analyzed with the tcR package in R, and sharing was normalized by the product of cloneset sizes. To study raw recombination free of thymic and clonal selection effects, out-of-frame nonproductive sequences were analyzed. TCRdb redid the processing of the public reads, applying fastp at Q25 and MiXCR, and retained in-frame beta chains. CDR3 protein duplicates are merged, each entry listing the most common genes and DNA. The V and J calls reflect TCRdb's pipeline rather than the authors' work. This sample comprises about 890,000 distinct CDR3 sequences, roughly an eighth of them detected only once. Jointly, the top ten make up around 1.6% of the sample.

The research as a whole found: Zero-insertion analyses could be partly confounded by invariant T cells such as MAIT and iNKT, although diverse VJ usage argued against such confounding for most clonotypes. Out-of-frame TCR alpha sequences shared between twins showed an excess of low generation-probability sequences compared with coincidental sharing between unrelated individuals. Out-of-frame TCR alpha sharing in monozygotic twins was systematically underestimated by recombination models, whereas sharing between unrelated individuals was in agreement with the recombination models. Abundant cord blood beta clonotypes had fewer insertions, young adult naive repertoires showed a similar but weaker trend, and memory repertoires showed no such trend. Because the same donors could not be followed over many years, conclusions were based on cross-sectional statistical analysis. The excess sharing between twins in beta out-of-frame sequences was weaker because fewer shared sequences reduced the signal-to-noise ratio.

These data were also reused for a study on yellow fever vaccine responses in identical twins. The second study, in turn, reports: The T cell response to vaccination in identical twins was reported by the authors to appear partly convergent and partly personalized. Focusing on identical twins, the study followed the T cell clones that responded to the vaccine, and did so with precision.

The sequencing sample was made of PBMCs. This TCR derives from a woman aged 18-29 years in good health. The chain is made from TRBV25-1 and TRBJ2-2, with 9 bases in between that match TRBD2. In nucleotides, the sequence is TGTGCCAGCAGTCCCGCGGGAGGGGTTTGGACCGGGGAGCTGTTTTTT. This gives the protein CASSPAGGVWTGELFF.